Below, one TCR beta chain is given with its context. Its antigen is not identified. The trim removed 5 bases at V and 1 base at J, leaving 9 bases unmatched. Germline CDR1 and CDR2: SGHTA and FQGNSA. The CDR3 is 16 residues long. Profiling relied on immunoSEQ multiplex PCR, and the TCRdb table lists in-frame clones only, not all of them. The data show around 120,000 clones, roughly 90% seen once. The data originate from a study of T cell responses to AZD1222 COVID-19 vaccine. Study-level findings and limits: Spike-specific TCR breadth and depth grew following two AZD1222 doses. Females made up more of the donors, who were largely white British, and clonal diversity may have come out too low. Every sample of the repertoires postdated the peak T cell response. Distributed over spike, vaccine-associated CD4 TCRs predominated at 160-218 and 743-854.

This sample comprised peripheral blood, obtained on day 0 of MenACWY control vaccination. V and J are TRBV7-2 and TRBJ2-3; TRBD1 matches 7 bases. The sequence derives from an adult in good health. In DNA, the CDR3 is TGTGCCAGCAGCCCCGACAGGGTAAAAGGCACAGATACGCAGTATTTT. This codes for CASSPDRVKGTDTQYF.